This T cell receptor beta chain was identified in a study of OX40 agonist ivuxolimab in advanced cancers. Deletions cut 3 bases from V and 1 base from J, with 15 bases between. CDR1 and CDR2 from the germline V gene are KGHSH and LQKENI. The CDR3 is 16 amino acids. Using immunoSEQ multiplex PCR, the repertoire was profiled, and TCRdb retains in-frame clones only, with some absent. Of 51,000 or so clones in the sample, 79% were seen once. The gene calls are TRBV18 and TRBJ1-1; no clear D. The source of this sequence is an adult with an advanced solid tumor such as melanoma, head and neck, liver or kidney cancer. Sequencing used CD4+ or CD8+ T cells sorted from blood, obtained in a trial of the OX40 agonist ivuxolimab. The CDR3: CASSPGGGKSNTEAFF. CDR3 bases: TGTGCCAGCTCACCCGGAGGCGGCAAATCGAACACTGAAGCTTTCTTT.